The 11 T cell receptor beta chains below were found in one sample sequenced in a study of blood T cell repertoires in COVID-19. Profiling relied on immunoSEQ multiplex PCR, and the TCRdb table lists in-frame clones only, not all of them. The table has about 52,000 clones, 75% to 90% seen once. Sequencing was done on a sample of peripheral blood. These receptors were obtained from a man aged 55 to 70 with active COVID-19.

V is TRBV2 and J is TRBJ2-3, with D possibly being TRBD1 (5 bases). V was clipped by 10 bases and J by 0 bases, with 14 bases between them. Germline-derived CDR1 and CDR2 are SNHLY and FYNNEI. The CDR3 has 14 residues. CDR3 bases: TGTGCCACCCCAAGGGGCGGTAGCACAGATACGCAGTATTTT. Protein product: CATPRGGSTDTQYF.

V is TRBV5-1 and J is TRBJ1-5, with TRBD1 matching 8 bases. Germline V gene sequence: CDR1 SGHRS, CDR2 YFSETQ. The CDR3 runs to 14 residues. J lost 6 bases, V lost 5 bases, and 7 bases had no gene match. The CDR3 bases are TGCGCCAGCAGTCGGACAGGGAGGGGTCAGCCCCAGCATTTT. Its translation: CASSRTGRGQPQHF.

The rearrangement links TRBV2 to TRBJ2-7, with 8 bases identical to TRBD2. V lost 8 bases and J lost 0; bases outside the gene matches: 3. Germline V gene data show CDR1 as SNHLY and CDR2 as FYNNEI. The CDR3 spans 13 residues. In DNA form, the CDR3 reads TGTGCCAGCGTAGCGGGGAGCTCCTACGAGCAGTACTTC. Translating gives CASVAGSSYEQYF.

In this sample, this clone turned up once. This chain uses TRBV2 with TRBJ2-1; D might be TRBD2 (6 bases). The CDR3 length is 15 residues. The germline gives CDR1 SNHLY, CDR2 FYNNEI. V lost 5 bases and J lost 0, with 11 bases in between. The CDR3, as DNA: TGTGCCAGCAGTTCCGCGGGAACCTCCTACAATGAGCAGTTCTTC. It codes for CASSSAGTSYNEQFF.

This clone appeared once. The V call is TRBV21-1, the J call TRBJ2-1; the table calls TRBD1, which could not be checked here. TRBV21-1 is listed as a pseudogene. There are 15 residues in the CDR3. CDR3 in amino acids: CASSKVSRGKNEQFF. As DNA, the CDR3 is TGTGCCAGCAGCAAAGTTTCCAGGGGCAAGAATGAGCAGTTCTTC.

The sample holds one count of this clone. This rearrangement joins TRBV5-1 to TRBJ2-2; perhaps TRBD2 as D (5 bases). V dropped 0 bases and J dropped 3 bases, with 12 bases sitting between them. The CDR3 extends over 16 amino acids. Per germline, CDR1 SGHRS and CDR2 YFSETQ. In DNA, the CDR3 is TGCGCCAGCAGCTTGGTTGGCCGGCGGGACACCGGGGAGCTGTTTTTT. It codes for CASSLVGRRDTGELFF.

This chain uses TRBV7-2 with TRBJ1-1; unclear D gene. The CDR3 has 14 residues. In germline, CDR1 is SGHTA, CDR2 FQGNSA. V was shortened by 1 base and J by 0 bases, with 6 bases between the two germline ends. CDR3 region: CASSLVSVNTEAFF. CDR3 DNA sequence: TGTGCCAGCAGCTTAGTGTCGGTGAACACTGAAGCTTTCTTT.

The chain employs TRBV12-5 and TRBJ2-1, with 8 bases fitting TRBD2. Germline CDR1 LGHNT, CDR2 FRNRAP. The ends lost 2 bases at V and 6 bases at J; junction bases unmatched: 12. The CDR3 is 17 residues long. The CDR3 DNA follows: TGTGCTAGTGGTTTGTCTACTAGCGGATCAAGTCCCAATGAGCAGTTCTTC. Residues: CASGLSTSGSSPNEQFF.

The rearrangement links TRBV18 to TRBJ2-1; 7 nucleotides agree with TRBD1. CDR3 length: 15 residues. Germline V gene lookup returns CDR1 KGHSH and CDR2 LQKENI. Unmatched junction bases numbered 8, after V lost 6 bases and J lost 3 bases. DNA for the CDR3: TGTGCCAGCTCTCCAGACAGGACAGGCTACAATGAGCAGTTCTTC. Amino acid sequence: CASSPDRTGYNEQFF.

The rearrangement joins TRBV4-2 to TRBJ2-5, with TRBD2 as a possible D gene (6 bases). V lost 0 bases to trimming and J lost 5 bases, with 19 bases between them. The germline V gene has CDR1 LGHNA and CDR2 YNFKEQ. The CDR3 is 17 amino acids. CDR3 coding DNA: TGTGCCAGCAGCCAAGATAATGTGGGGGGTGAGCGGGAGACCCAGTACTTC. Translated, it gives CASSQDNVGGERETQYF.

The chain employs TRBV27 and TRBJ2-7, with 13 bases that match TRBD2. J lost 1 base, V lost 1 base, and 1 base had no gene match. CDR1 and CDR2 (germline): MNHEY, SMNVEV (reference sequence). This CDR3 has 16 residues. As DNA, the CDR3 is TGTGCCAGCAGTTTATTACTAGCGGGAGGGTCCTACGAGCAGTACTTC. Protein product: CASSLLLAGGSYEQYF.